The source of this T cell receptor beta chain is a study of shared clonotypes between healthy human individuals. Study-level findings and limits: Rarefaction demonstrated incomplete sorted-subset sequencing despite large depth.

For sorted subsets, about 200 ng DNA per replicate equaled approximately 32,000 T cell genomes. Only in-frame clones appear in the TCRdb table, and some are missing; sequencing was by immunoSEQ multiplex PCR. Of millions of clones detected, around nine tenths appear once; the ten largest clones hold around 0.15%. With regard to this clone: Its cognate antigen is unknown.

Input material: naive CD4+ T cells sorted from blood. Subset here: CD45RA+ positively selected. The receptor comes from a man aged 18 to 35 in good health.

For the CDR3, the DNA is TGTGCCAGCGAGGGGGGGCGCTATGGCTACACCTTC. Its protein is CASEGGRYGYTF. This chain links TRBV19 with TRBJ1-2; possibly TRBD1 for D (6 bases). Per germline, CDR1 LNHDA and CDR2 SQIVND (reference sequence). This CDR3 comprises 12 residues. The ends were cut back, 9 bases at V and 4 bases at J, with 12 bases in the middle.